What follows are 25 T cell receptor beta chains derived from one specimen sequenced in a study of technical replicates of blood from a handful of donors. Clones were read by immunoSEQ multiplex PCR, and TCRdb kept only the in-frame ones, dropping some. The sample contains around 83,000 clones, 85% to 95% of which appear only once. Sequencing was done on a sample of T cells isolated from PBMCs. These receptors all come from a human donor in good health.

The J gene is TRBJ2-1, the V gene TRBV5-4; 8 bases fit TRBD1. Germline V CDR1 and CDR2: SGHNT, YYREEE (reference sequence). CDR3 length equals 14 residues. The V segment lost 2 bases and the J segment 7 bases; nucleotides outside the gene matches: 5. CDR3 in amino acids: CASSFNGQGNEQFF. CDR3 nucleotide sequence: TGTGCCAGCAGCTTTAATGGACAGGGTAATGAGCAGTTCTTC.

This chain links TRBV13 with TRBJ2-2, with D unresolved. Germline CDR1 and CDR2: PRHDT and FYEKMQ (reference sequence). Deletions cut 1 base from V and 4 bases from J, with 4 bases between. This CDR3 is built from 13 residues. The CDR3: CASSLVATGELFF. DNA of the CDR3: TGTGCCAGCAGCTTAGTGGCCACCGGGGAGCTGTTTTTT.

The chain uses TRBV10-1 and TRBJ2-7, with 10 bases fitting TRBD1. V was pared by 10 bases and J by 0 bases, with 6 bases of the junction left unmatched. This CDR3 is built from 14 residues. CDR1 and CDR2 from the germline V gene are WNHNN and SYGVQD (reference sequence). The CDR3 coding sequence is TGCGCCATAGGGGGACAGGGGTTCTCCTACGAGCAGTACTTC. Protein sequence: CAIGGQGFSYEQYF.

V is TRBV19 and J is TRBJ1-2; a possible D gene is TRBD1 (5 bases). Looked up from germline, CDR1 is LNHDA and CDR2 is SQIVND (reference sequence). The CDR3 sequence is 15 residues long. The germline V and J ends were trimmed by 4 bases and 2 bases, with 14 bases remaining between them. The CDR3 loop reads CASSSNRLRNYGYTF. The DNA of the CDR3 is TGTGCCAGTAGTAGCAACAGGTTACGCAACTATGGCTACACCTTC. The full variable domain, rest sourced from reference TRBV19 and TRBJ1-2, is DGGITQSPKYLFRKEGQNVTLSCEQNLNHDAMYWYRQDPGQGLRLIYYSQIVNDFQKGDIAEGYSVSREKKESFPLTVTSAQKNPTAFYLCASSSNRLRNYGYTFGSGTRLTVV.

The V gene is TRBV7-8, the J gene TRBJ1-1, with no clear D. The CDR3 sequence is 15 residues long. CDR1 and CDR2 (germline): SGHVS, FQNEAQ. Trimming stripped 5 bases from V and 0 bases from J, with 13 bases between. The CDR3: CASSHRLGMNTEAFF. DNA of the CDR3: TGTGCCAGCAGCCACCGTCTCGGGATGAACACTGAAGCTTTCTTT.

The chain couples TRBV10-1 to TRBJ2-2, with 9 bases aligning to TRBD1. The germline V gene has CDR1 WNHNN and CDR2 SYGVQD (reference sequence). J gave up 4 bases and V 0 bases, and 9 bases lay outside the gene matches. The CDR3 covers 18 residues. The CDR3 DNA reads TGCGCCAGCAGTGAGTCGCCTGGGACAGGGAGGGCCACCGGGGAGCTGTTTTTT. This translates into CASSESPGTGRATGELFF.

The V call is TRBV5-8, the J call TRBJ1-2; D unclear. Germline V gene data show CDR1 as SGHTS and CDR2 as YDEGEE. Trimming shortened V by 2 bases and J by 4 bases, and 12 bases separated the two germline ends. The length of the CDR3 is 14 residues. CDR3 nucleotide sequence: TGTGCCAGCAGCTTCGGGTCCGGGTTCTATGGCTACACCTTC. Encoded protein: CASSFGSGFYGYTF.

J is TRBJ2-7 and V is TRBV27; 9 bases align to TRBD1. Germline values: CDR1 MNHEY, CDR2 SMNVEV (reference sequence). The CDR3 runs 15 residues. The V and J ends lost 7 bases and 2 bases, in that order; junction bases with no gene match: 9. CDR3 sequence: CASTLGGQGPYEQYF. Written as DNA, the CDR3 is TGTGCCAGCACCCTGGGGGGACAGGGTCCCTACGAGCAGTACTTC.

V usage is TRBV19 and J usage is TRBJ2-1, with 8 bases aligning to TRBD1. V lost 5 bases, J lost 6 bases, and 6 bases stayed unmatched. The CDR3 length is 14 residues. CDR1 and CDR2 (germline): LNHDA, SQIVND (reference sequence). The DNA of the CDR3 is TGTGCCAGTAGTCTTTACGGACAGGGCAATGAGCAGTTCTTC. This sequence encodes CASSLYGQGNEQFF.

The CDR3 coding sequence is TGTGCCAGCAGCGAGATTAAGGGACAGGGCCTTGGCTACACCTTC. The encoded protein is CASSEIKGQGLGYTF. The chain joins TRBV11-2 to TRBJ1-2, with TRBD1 matching over 9 bases. The CDR3 is 15 residues long. V shed 5 bases, J shed 7 bases, and the junction held 11 bases outside the gene matches. From germline, CDR1 is SGHAT and CDR2 FQNNGV.

The chain recombines TRBV6-1 with TRBJ1-2; D may be TRBD1 (5 bases). Germline lookup yields CDR1 MNHNS and CDR2 SASEGT. V was trimmed by 1 base and J by 4 bases, leaving 7 bases between them. CDR3 length: 13 residues. CDR3 loop: CASSEGQGYGYTF. CDR3 DNA: TGTGCCAGCAGTGAAGGTCAGGGCTATGGCTACACCTTC.

V usage is TRBV6-5 and J usage is TRBJ1-5; 8 positions agree with TRBD1. The CDR3 has 15 residues. The J segment lost 0 bases and the V segment lost 6 bases, leaving 4 bases of the junction unmatched. Germline V gene lookup returns CDR1 MNHEY and CDR2 SVGAGI. The CDR3 loop is CASSSGGYSNQPQHF. The DNA for the CDR3 is TGTGCCAGCAGCTCAGGGGGCTATAGCAATCAGCCCCAGCATTTT.

The J gene is TRBJ2-4, the V gene TRBV9; the D gene is possibly TRBD2 (5 bases). The germline V gene has CDR1 SGDLS and CDR2 YYNGEE. With 0 bases removed from V and 1 base from J, the gap between germline ends came to 11 bases. The CDR3 spans 16 residues. CDR3: CASSVGGIAAKNIQYF. CDR3 bases: TGTGCCAGCAGCGTAGGAGGGATCGCGGCCAAAAACATTCAGTACTTC.

The gene calls are TRBV4-1 and TRBJ2-7, with TRBD2 as a possible D gene (6 bases). Trimming stripped 1 base from V and 4 bases from J, with 14 bases between. The CDR3 consists of 15 residues. The V gene's germline CDR1 is MGHRA and CDR2 YSYEKL. The CDR3 nucleotides read TGCGCCAGCAGCCAAGTAAGGACTACCTTTTACGAGCAGTACTTC. It specifies CASSQVRTTFYEQYF.

This chain joins TRBV15 and TRBJ2-7, with D possibly being TRBD2 (6 bases). Trimming stripped 0 bases from V and 2 bases from J, with 11 bases between. The CDR3 length is 15 residues. The germline gives CDR1 LNHNV, CDR2 YYDKDF (reference sequence). The CDR3, as DNA: TGTGCCACCAGCAGAGATTCGGGGGTACCCTACGAGCAGTACTTC. Its translation is CATSRDSGVPYEQYF.

The chain recombines TRBV5-4 with TRBJ2-2, with TRBD2 identical over 10 bases. This CDR3 has 16 amino acids. The germline CDR1 and CDR2 sequences are SGHNT and YYREEE (reference sequence). V lost 3 bases, J lost 5 bases, and 7 bases stayed unmatched. CDR3 region: CASSSLAGEWTGELFF. The CDR3 coding sequence is TGTGCCAGCAGCTCTCTAGCGGGGGAATGGACCGGGGAGCTGTTTTTT.

The chain uses TRBV7-2 and TRBJ2-5; 12 bases fit TRBD2. The V and J ends lost 4 bases and 2 bases, in that order; junction bases with no gene match: 5. This CDR3 spans 16 amino acids. Germline lookup yields CDR1 SGHTA and CDR2 FQGNSA. CDR3 protein: CASSSKTSGGQETQYF. In DNA, the CDR3 is TGTGCCAGCAGCTCGAAGACTAGCGGGGGACAAGAGACCCAGTACTTC.

The rearrangement links TRBV28 to TRBJ1-2; tentatively, D is TRBD1 (6 bases). The germline V gene encodes CDR1 MDHEN and CDR2 SYDVKM. Trimming pared 6 bases from V and 5 bases from J, leaving 13 bases between. The CDR3 is 13 amino acids. Here the CDR3 reads CASSQTGRYGYTF. The CDR3 bases are TGTGCCAGCAGCCAAACAGGGAGATATGGCTACACCTTC.

The chain has TRBV6-1 and TRBJ1-2, with 9 bases identical to TRBD1. CDR3 length: 15 amino acids. Per germline, CDR1 MNHNS and CDR2 SASEGT. Trimming took 4 bases from V and 4 from J; bases not matched to a gene: 7. CDR3 in DNA: TGTGCCAGCAGTGCTTCCGGGACAGGGTTCTATGGCTACACCTTC. Translating gives CASSASGTGFYGYTF.

This rearrangement joins TRBV6-5 to TRBJ1-3; tentatively, D is TRBD1 (6 bases). V was pared by 5 bases and J by 2 bases, with 13 bases between. Germline CDR1 is MNHEY and CDR2 is SVGAGI. The CDR3 is 15 residues long. The CDR3 sequence: CASSPIQGTGNTIYF. Written as DNA, the CDR3 is TGTGCCAGCAGTCCCATTCAGGGGACTGGAAACACCATATATTTT.

The chain joins TRBV2 to TRBJ2-3; 9 nucleotides align to TRBD1. Germline CDR1 is SNHLY and CDR2 is FYNNEI. V was pared by 3 bases and J by 2 bases, with 6 bases of the junction left unmatched. This CDR3 region has 16 residues. The CDR3: CASSDAGTGYTDTQYF. In DNA, the CDR3 is TGTGCCAGCAGTGACGCCGGGACAGGGTACACAGATACGCAGTATTTT.

This chain uses TRBV10-3 with TRBJ2-7; 10 positions agree with TRBD1. J was trimmed by 2 bases and V by 6 bases; bases with no gene match: 1. The CDR3 spans 13 residues. Germline V gives CDR1 ENHRY, CDR2 SYGVKD. The CDR3 coding sequence is TGTGCCATCAGGGACAGGGGGACCTACGAGCAGTACTTC. Its translation: CAIRDRGTYEQYF.

The gene calls are TRBV28 and TRBJ1-4; weak D call: TRBD1 (5 bases). V lost 2 bases and J lost 0, with 7 bases in between. The CDR3 runs 15 residues. Germline assignment: CDR1 MDHEN and CDR2 SYDVKM. The CDR3 loop reads CASSLGATTNEKLFF. As DNA, the CDR3 is TGTGCCAGCAGTTTAGGGGCGACAACTAATGAAAAACTGTTTTTT. The full variable domain, its missing parts supplied by reference TRBV28 and TRBJ1-4, is DVKVTQSSRYLVKRTGEKVFLECVQDMDHENMFWYRQDPGLGLRLIYFSYDVKMKEKGDIPEGYSVSREKKERFSLILESASTNQTSMYLCASSLGATTNEKLFFGSGTQLSVL.

The rearrangement links TRBV7-2 to TRBJ2-6; D is possibly TRBD1 (6 bases). V was cut by 3 bases and J by 2 bases, with 20 bases left in between. CDR1 and CDR2 from the germline V gene are SGHTA and FQGNSA. The CDR3 loop spans 19 amino acids. The CDR3 spells CASSLVRDGGGAGANVLTF. The CDR3 DNA sequence: TGTGCCAGCAGCTTGGTGAGGGACGGTGGGGGCGCTGGGGCCAACGTCCTGACTTTC. The variable domain in full, completed from reference TRBV7-2 and TRBJ2-6, reads GAGVSQSPSNKVTEKGKDVELRCDPISGHTALYWYRQSLGQGLEFLIYFQGNSAPDKSGLPSDRFSAERTGGSVSTLTIQRTQQEDSAVYLCASSLVRDGGGAGANVLTFGAGSRLTVL.

This chain uses TRBV27 with TRBJ1-5, with 9 bases fitting TRBD1. This CDR3 is built from 15 residues. V trimming: 6 bases; J trimming: 6 bases; junction bases outside the gene matches: 9. Germline V gene lookup returns CDR1 MNHEY and CDR2 SMNVEV (reference sequence). The DNA for the CDR3 is TGTGCCAGCAGCATCGGGACAGGGTGGGGTCAGCCCCAGCATTTT. Translation gives CASSIGTGWGQPQHF.